A single sample gave rise to the 29 T cell receptor beta chains below, sequenced in a study of cytomegalovirus exposure and HLA in healthy donors. PCR amplification relied on 60 Vbeta primers (plus 13 Jbeta primers). Sequenced by immunoSEQ multiplex PCR; TCRdb stores in-frame clones only, minus some. The sample has roughly 180,000 clones, 65% to 80% seen once. The sequenced material came from PBMCs. Every receptor here comes from a young woman in good health and CMV-seropositive.

The chain recombines TRBV5-1 with TRBJ2-7; 8 positions agree with TRBD1. CDR1 is SGHRS, CDR2 YFSETQ, per germline. V dropped 0 bases and J dropped 5; count of bases not matched to a gene: 4. The CDR3 totals 14 residues. The CDR3 DNA sequence: TGCGCCAGCAGCTTGGAACAGGGGGTCCACGAGCAGTACTTC. Amino acid sequence: CASSLEQGVHEQYF.

This chain links TRBV5-4 with TRBJ1-6; TRBD1 might be the D (6 bases). The V gene's germline CDR1 is SGHNT and CDR2 YYREEE (reference sequence). This CDR3 comprises 18 residues. V lost 4 bases and J 0 bases, leaving 17 bases between the germline ends. This CDR3 is CASSQAQGSSSYNSPLHF. CDR3 sequence (DNA): TGTGCCAGCAGCCAAGCGCAGGGGTCGAGCTCCTATAATTCACCCCTCCACTTT.

The chain couples TRBV25-1 to TRBJ2-1; 9 nucleotides align to TRBD1. This CDR3 is built from 15 residues. V shed 4 bases and J 4 bases; nucleotides not matched to a gene: 5. CDR1 is MGHDK and CDR2 is SYGVNS in the germline V gene. The CDR3: CASSALTGGYNEQFF. CDR3 DNA: TGTGCCAGCAGTGCTTTGACAGGGGGATACAATGAGCAGTTCTTC. Filled out from reference TRBV25-1 and TRBJ2-1, the complete variable domain reads EADIYQTPRYLVIGTGKKITLECSQTMGHDKMYWYQQDPGMELHLIHYSYGVNSTEKGDLSSESTVSRIRTEHFPLTLESARPSHTSQYLCASSALTGGYNEQFFGPGTRLTVL.

The rearrangement links TRBV7-2 to TRBJ2-1; tentatively, D is TRBD2 (7 bases). V shed 5 bases and J shed 9 bases, with 11 bases lying between them. CDR1 is SGHTA and CDR2 is FQGNSA in the germline V gene. This CDR3 has 12 residues. The CDR3, as DNA: TGTGCCAGCAGCCCGCGGGGGCGTGAGCAGTTCTTC. Translated, it gives CASSPRGREQFF.

Written as DNA, the CDR3 is TGTGCCAGCAGTGGGACTTCTATTATGGATTCACCCCTCCACTTT. This gives the protein CASSGTSIMDSPLHF. The chain employs TRBV25-1 and TRBJ1-6; no firm D call. This CDR3 region has 15 residues. Germline values: CDR1 MGHDK, CDR2 SYGVNS. V lost 4 bases to trimming and J lost 8 bases, with 15 bases between them.

The rearrangement links TRBV2 to TRBJ1-2; D gene ambiguous. V shed 4 bases and J shed 4 bases, with 16 bases lying between them. Germline V gene data show CDR1 as SNHLY and CDR2 as FYNNEI. CDR3 length equals 15 residues. CDR3 region: CASSGTANRGYGYTF. As DNA, the CDR3 is TGTGCCAGCAGTGGTACAGCTAACCGGGGCTATGGCTACACCTTC.

The CDR3 here is CASRDSDQPQHF. CDR3 DNA sequence: TGTGCCAGCAGGGACAGTGATCAGCCCCAGCATTTT. This chain links TRBV6-1 with TRBJ1-5; the D gene is possibly TRBD1 (6 bases). V shed 6 bases and J shed 5 bases, with 8 bases lying between them. CDR1 is MNHNS and CDR2 is SASEGT in the germline V gene. The CDR3 has 12 amino acids.

This clone appeared once. The rearrangement links TRBV2 to TRBJ1-2; 8 bases agree with TRBD1. The CDR3 sequence is 15 residues long. V was clipped by 3 bases and J by 4 bases; unmatched bases: 7. CDR1 and CDR2 from the germline V gene are SNHLY and FYNNEI. CDR3 amino acids: CASSDRQGAFYGYTF. The CDR3 nucleotides read TGTGCCAGCAGTGATAGGCAGGGGGCGTTCTATGGCTACACCTTC.

The chain links TRBV5-1 to TRBJ2-3; TRBD2 agrees at 7 bases. Germline lookup yields CDR1 SGHRS and CDR2 YFSETQ. After removal of 3 bases from V and 2 bases from J, the junction contained 6 bases not matched to a gene. The CDR3 totals 15 residues. The CDR3 protein is CASSSSGGPTDTQYF. CDR3 DNA sequence: TGCGCCAGCAGCTCTTCGGGGGGTCCCACAGATACGCAGTATTTT.

This clone showed up just a few times. This rearrangement joins TRBV4-3 to TRBJ1-1; D is perhaps TRBD1 (5 bases). Germline lookup yields CDR1 LGHNA and CDR2 YSLEER. CDR3 length: 14 amino acids. The V end was cut by 4 bases, the J end by 5 bases, with 14 bases between. The CDR3 is CASSPSGGGTEAFF. CDR3 in DNA: TGCGCCAGCAGCCCCTCGGGCGGGGGAACTGAAGCTTTCTTT.

The chain employs TRBV21-1 and TRBJ2-3; the table names TRBD2, a call not compared with the DNA. TRBV21-1 constitutes a pseudogene. The CDR3 has 15 amino acids. The CDR3 reads CASPWSGAYTDTQYF. The CDR3 region has the DNA TGTGCCAGCCCCTGGAGCGGGGCATACACAGATACGCAGTATTTT.

This clone was counted between two and nine times. The rearrangement uses TRBV5-1 and TRBJ2-5, with D perhaps TRBD2 (5 bases). Germline V gene lookup returns CDR1 SGHRS and CDR2 YFSETQ. Trimming pared 0 bases from V and 9 bases from J, leaving 18 bases between. This CDR3 spans 15 amino acids. The DNA of the CDR3 is TGCGCCAGCAGCTTGGGTGGTAGTAGCGCTACAGCCCAGTACTTC. This codes for CASSLGGSSATAQYF.

This clone has a handful of counts. Here the CDR3 DNA reads TGTGCCAGCAGCGTCGCCAGCCGACAGGGTCGGACTGAAGCTTTCTTT. Translating gives CASSVASRQGRTEAFF. This sequence joins TRBV9 and TRBJ1-1; the match to TRBD1 covers 7 bases. V shed 2 bases, J shed 5 bases, and the junction held 12 bases outside the gene matches. The CDR3 runs to 16 residues. Germline CDR1 reads SGDLS; CDR2 reads YYNGEE.

This clone showed up just a few times. V gene TRBV6-1 combines with J gene TRBJ2-1; 8 nucleotides match TRBD2. Germline V gene lookup returns CDR1 MNHNS and CDR2 SASEGT. The CDR3 is 15 amino acids. Trimming cost V 4 bases and J 0 bases; bases outside gene matches: 2. For the CDR3, the DNA is TGTGCCAGCAGTGTACTAGCGGACTCCTACAATGAGCAGTTCTTC. The encoded protein is CASSVLADSYNEQFF.

The J gene is TRBJ1-4, the V gene TRBV4-1; 8 bases line up with TRBD1. CDR3 length: 18 amino acids. Germline CDR1 is MGHRA and CDR2 is YSYEKL. The ends lost 3 bases at V and 7 bases at J; junction bases unmatched: 16. The CDR3, as DNA: TGCGCCAGCAGCCACGGGACAGGCCCCACCCGACCCGCTGAAAAACTGTTTTTT. This codes for CASSHGTGPTRPAEKLFF.

The chain couples TRBV19 to TRBJ2-1; D is perhaps TRBD1 (5 bases). The CDR3 is 13 residues long. Germline V gene sequence: CDR1 LNHDA, CDR2 SQIVND (reference sequence). Trimming took 7 bases from V and 4 from J, leaving 11 bases between them. The CDR3 nucleotides read TGTGCCAGTATCGACAGTACTTACAATGAGCAGTTCTTC. Translating it yields CASIDSTYNEQFF. Looking up the rest from reference TRBV19 and TRBJ2-1 gives the full variable domain: DGGITQSPKYLFRKEGQNVTLSCEQNLNHDAMYWYRQDPGQGLRLIYYSQIVNDFQKGDIAEGYSVSREKKESFPLTVTSAQKNPTAFYLCASIDSTYNEQFFGPGTRLTVL.

The rearrangement links TRBV7-9 to TRBJ2-5; D ambiguous. CDR3 length: 14 residues. Trimming cost V 1 base and J 5 bases, with 11 bases left between them. The germline gives CDR1 SEHNR, CDR2 FQNEAQ (reference sequence). CDR3 DNA: TGTGCCAGCAGCTTAGGACATAATATCGAGACCCAGTACTTC. Its protein product is CASSLGHNIETQYF.

The chain employs TRBV7-9 and TRBJ2-4; the D gene is possibly TRBD2 (6 bases). This CDR3 has 16 residues. Trimming took 7 bases from V and 0 from J, leaving 16 bases between them. Germline CDR1 reads SEHNR; CDR2 reads FQNEAQ (reference sequence). The CDR3 spells CASNPMGGLAKNIQYF. In DNA form, the CDR3 reads TGTGCCAGCAACCCTATGGGGGGATTAGCCAAAAACATTCAGTACTTC. The full variable domain, with the rest looked up from reference TRBV7-9 and TRBJ2-4, is DTGVSQNPRHKITKRGQNVTFRCDPISEHNRLYWYRQTLGQGPEFLTYFQNEAQLEKSRLLSDRFSAERPKGSFSTLEIQRTEQGDSAMYLCASNPMGGLAKNIQYFGAGTRLSVL.

The chain recombines TRBV7-9 with TRBJ2-1, with 11 bases identical to TRBD2. Germline assignment: CDR1 SEHNR and CDR2 FQNEAQ (reference sequence). J lost 3 bases, V lost 4 bases, and 2 bases had no gene match. The CDR3 has 15 residues. CDR3 region: CASSWTSGFYNEQFF. CDR3 nucleotides: TGTGCCAGCAGCTGGACTAGCGGGTTCTACAATGAGCAGTTCTTC.

This clone was seen only a few times. The chain has TRBV5-1 and TRBJ2-5; a possible D gene is TRBD1 (6 bases). Looked up from germline, CDR1 is SGHRS and CDR2 is YFSETQ. The V end was cut by 0 bases, the J end by 4 bases, with 16 bases between. This CDR3 has 16 residues. The CDR3 region is CASSLVAGQKGETQYF. The CDR3 region has the DNA TGCGCCAGCAGCTTGGTGGCCGGACAGAAAGGAGAGACCCAGTACTTC.

The rearrangement joins TRBV10-2 to TRBJ1-5; D remains unclear. The CDR3 is made up of 17 amino acids. Trimming removed 5 bases from V and 4 bases from J, with 21 bases in between. Germline V gene data show CDR1 as WSHSY and CDR2 as SAAADI. Here the CDR3 DNA reads TGCGCCAGCAGTAGCCGTACTTTGGGAGGGCCAAATCAGCCCCAGCATTTT. Residues: CASSSRTLGGPNQPQHF.

The rearrangement links TRBV10-1 to TRBJ1-1; D is perhaps TRBD1 (5 bases). The CDR3 runs 14 residues. With 0 bases removed from V and 7 bases from J, the gap between germline ends came to 12 bases. The germline V gene encodes CDR1 WNHNN and CDR2 SYGVQD (reference sequence). The CDR3 DNA sequence: TGCGCCAGCAGTGAGTCAGGAAGGGGCAATGAAGCTTTCTTT. This gives the protein CASSESGRGNEAFF.

As to this clone: This specimen includes other DNA sequences encoding the same CDR3. This chain links TRBV11-3 with TRBJ1-3, with D maybe TRBD1 (5 bases). Germline V CDR1 and CDR2: SGHNT, YENEEA. V was shortened by 1 base and J by 0 bases, with 7 bases between the two germline ends. The CDR3 extends over 15 amino acids. The CDR3 here is CASSLVGDSGNTIYF. CDR3 coding DNA: TGTGCCAGCAGCTTAGTAGGGGACTCTGGAAACACCATATATTTT.

The rearrangement joins TRBV27 to TRBJ2-7; 7 nucleotides match TRBD2. V dropped 1 base and J dropped 3; count of bases not matched to a gene: 6. Germline V gene sequence: CDR1 MNHEY, CDR2 SMNVEV (reference sequence). The CDR3 totals 15 residues. The CDR3 loop reads CASSLWGGIIYEQYF. CDR3 bases: TGTGCCAGCAGTTTATGGGGGGGGATAATCTACGAGCAGTACTTC.

The chain joins TRBV6-1 to TRBJ1-4; weak D call: TRBD1 (5 bases). This CDR3 has 14 amino acids. Germline values: CDR1 MNHNS, CDR2 SASEGT. The V end lost 5 bases, the J end lost 7 bases, and 14 bases lay between the germline ends. The CDR3 loop reads CASSSSRVGEKLFF. The CDR3 DNA follows: TGTGCCAGCAGTTCGAGCAGGGTGGGTGAAAAACTGTTTTTT.

This clone came up a few times. This chain links TRBV6-5 with TRBJ2-3; no firm D call. The CDR3 sequence is 14 residues long. The V and J ends lost 0 bases and 0 bases respectively, with 4 bases between them. Germline CDR1 and CDR2: MNHEY and SVGAGI. In nucleotides, the CDR3 is TGTGCCAGCAGTTACTCGCTAAGCACAGATACGCAGTATTTT. It is translated as CASSYSLSTDTQYF.

V gene TRBV7-9 combines with J gene TRBJ2-1; 11 nucleotides agree with TRBD2. Germline CDR1 is SEHNR and CDR2 is FQNEAQ (reference sequence). The CDR3 has 18 residues. Trimming took 5 bases from V and 2 from J; bases not matched to a gene: 11. The CDR3, as DNA: TGTGCCAGCAGCATGACCTCGTTAGCGGGGGGGCCCTACAATGAGCAGTTCTTC. It translates to CASSMTSLAGGPYNEQFF. The variable domain in full, with the rest retrieved from reference TRBV7-9 and TRBJ2-1, is DTGVSQNPRHKITKRGQNVTFRCDPISEHNRLYWYRQTLGQGPEFLTYFQNEAQLEKSRLLSDRFSAERPKGSFSTLEIQRTEQGDSAMYLCASSMTSLAGGPYNEQFFGPGTRLTVL.

This chain joins TRBV4-1 and TRBJ2-5, with a tentative D call TRBD2 (6 bases). The V end lost 1 base, the J end lost 2 bases, and 11 bases lay between the germline ends. Germline assignment: CDR1 MGHRA and CDR2 YSYEKL. The CDR3 loop spans 15 amino acids. The chain's CDR3 is CASSQAGTRQETQYF. DNA for the CDR3: TGCGCCAGCAGCCAAGCGGGGACTCGGCAAGAGACCCAGTACTTC.

This clone was detected a few times. The chain recombines TRBV4-1 with TRBJ2-1; D might be TRBD1 (6 bases). Looked up from germline, CDR1 is MGHRA and CDR2 is YSYEKL. V was cut by 4 bases and J by 12 bases, with 28 bases left in between. There are 17 residues in the CDR3. In nucleotides, the CDR3 is TGCGCCAGCAGCCGATTTACCGGGACACTCGACAGCCGGGGGCAGTTCTTC. As protein: CASSRFTGTLDSRGQFF.